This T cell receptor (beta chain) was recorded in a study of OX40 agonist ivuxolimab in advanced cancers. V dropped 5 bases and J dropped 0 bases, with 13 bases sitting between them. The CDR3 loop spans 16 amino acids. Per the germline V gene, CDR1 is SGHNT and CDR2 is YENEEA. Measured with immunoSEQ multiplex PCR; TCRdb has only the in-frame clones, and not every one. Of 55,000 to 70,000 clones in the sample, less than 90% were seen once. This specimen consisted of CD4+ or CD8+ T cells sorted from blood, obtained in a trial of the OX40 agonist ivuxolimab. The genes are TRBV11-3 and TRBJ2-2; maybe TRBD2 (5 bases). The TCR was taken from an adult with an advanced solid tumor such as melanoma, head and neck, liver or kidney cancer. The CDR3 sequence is CASSPTAATNTGELFF. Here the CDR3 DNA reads TGTGCCAGCAGCCCAACAGCGGCTACGAACACCGGGGAGCTGTTTTTT.